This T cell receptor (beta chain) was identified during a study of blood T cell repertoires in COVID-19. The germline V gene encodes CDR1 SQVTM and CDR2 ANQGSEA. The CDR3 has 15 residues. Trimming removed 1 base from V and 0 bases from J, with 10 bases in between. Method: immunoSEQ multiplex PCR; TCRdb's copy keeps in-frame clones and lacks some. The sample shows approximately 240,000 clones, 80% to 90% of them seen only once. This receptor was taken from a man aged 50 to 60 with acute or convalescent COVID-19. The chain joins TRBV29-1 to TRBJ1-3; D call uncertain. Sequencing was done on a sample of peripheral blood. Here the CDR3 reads CSVEGLEYSGNTIYF. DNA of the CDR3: TGCAGCGTTGAAGGATTGGAGTACTCTGGAAACACCATATATTTT.